The 25 T cell receptor beta chains given below trace back to one sample, sequenced in a study of vaccination and CD4 T cells after COVID-19. These receptors lack a known antigen. Treatment in this sample: roughly 11-day PBMC culture with coronavirus spike peptide pools or control peptides (ViraFEST assay). Cultured CD4+ T cells had their DNA profiled by the Oncomine TCR Beta short-read assay. TCRdb ran MiXCR on the PCR reads and lists one entry per CDR3 protein. The table includes 15,000 to 20,000 distinct CDR3 sequences, around 30% detected once. Sequenced material: cultured CD4+ T cells from blood. These receptor sequences come from a human donor with COVID-19.

The chain joins TRBV7-9 to TRBJ1-6, with a tentative D call TRBD1 (5 bases). Germline-derived CDR1 and CDR2 are SEHNR and FQNEAQ (reference sequence). The CDR3 is 14 amino acids. Trimming stripped 1 base from V and 13 bases from J, with 14 bases between. Written as DNA, the CDR3 is TGTGCCAGCAGCTTAGATTCGGCAGGGCGGCCCCTCCACTTT. Translation: CASSLDSAGRPLHF.

This clonotype was counted between two and nine times. For the CDR3, the DNA is TGTGCCACCACCGGACAGGGGAATTTCTACGAGCAGTACTTC. Translating it yields CATTGQGNFYEQYF. The chain joins TRBV25-1 to TRBJ2-7; TRBD1 matches at 9 bases. Germline CDR1 MGHDK, CDR2 SYGVNS. Trimming removed 10 bases from V and 3 bases from J; junction bases left unmatched: 10. The CDR3 is 14 amino acids.

This chain joins TRBV6-2 or TRBV6-3 and TRBJ1-2, with no clear D. Trimming cost V 0 bases and J 7 bases, with 15 bases left between them. The CDR3 contains 15 residues. The germline CDR1 and CDR2 sequences are MNHEY and SVGEGT. CDR3 in amino acids: CASSYSPPRNAGYTF. The CDR3, as DNA: TGTGCCAGCAGTTACTCGCCCCCCAGGAATGCTGGCTACACCTTC.

The gene calls are TRBV24-1 and TRBJ2-3; 8 nucleotides match TRBD2. Trimming cost V 4 bases and J 5 bases; bases outside gene matches: 7. The length of the CDR3 is 15 residues. Germline CDR1 is KGHDR and CDR2 is SFDVKD. The DNA of the CDR3 is TGTGCCACCAGTGACACAGCGGGGGTGGGAGATACGCAGTATTTT. Translated: CATSDTAGVGDTQYF.

J is TRBJ1-4 and V is TRBV7-8; the D is unclear. The CDR3 has 16 amino acids. The ends were cut back, 1 base at V and 8 bases at J, with 17 bases in the middle. The germline gives CDR1 SGHVS, CDR2 FQNEAQ. The chain's CDR3 is CASSLVLGPGDEKLFF. The CDR3 DNA follows: TGTGCCAGCAGCTTAGTTCTAGGACCCGGTGACGAAAAACTGTTTTTT.

This clonotype came up a few times. The V gene is TRBV7-2, the J gene TRBJ1-6; tentatively, D is TRBD1 (6 bases). Germline CDR1 is SGHTA and CDR2 is FQGNSA. This CDR3 has 14 residues. Trimming removed 5 bases from V and 10 bases from J, with 15 bases in between. The CDR3 nucleotides read TGTGCCAGCAGCCACACAGGGCTTGGCTCACCCCTCCACTTT. This sequence encodes CASSHTGLGSPLHF.

The rearrangement uses TRBV6-1 and TRBJ1-5; D call uncertain. Germline-derived CDR1 and CDR2 are MNHNS and SASEGT. The CDR3 length is 13 residues. Trimming stripped 0 bases from V and 7 bases from J, with 7 bases between. The CDR3 region is CASSEAINQPQHF. CDR3 DNA: TGTGCCAGCAGTGAAGCGATCAACCAGCCCCAGCATTTT.

The chain couples TRBV2 to TRBJ1-1, with D tentatively TRBD1 (6 bases). The CDR3 contains 14 residues. V lost 7 bases, J lost 4 bases, and 16 bases lay in between. The germline gives CDR1 SNHLY, CDR2 FYNNEI. The CDR3 here is CASTRHQGGTEAFF. CDR3 bases: TGTGCCAGCACCCGACATCAAGGGGGCACTGAAGCTTTCTTT.

This clonotype was recorded a few times. The rearrangement links TRBV11-3 to TRBJ1-2, with 8 bases aligning to TRBD1. CDR3 length equals 14 residues. The germline V gene has CDR1 SGHNT and CDR2 YENEEA. J gave up 8 bases and V 0 bases, and 5 bases lay outside the gene matches. The chain's CDR3 is CASSLDHGQGGYTF. CDR3 DNA sequence: TGTGCCAGCAGCTTAGATCACGGACAGGGAGGCTACACCTTC.

The chain uses TRBV6-5 and TRBJ2-7; no firm D call. Germline V lookup: CDR1 MNHEY, CDR2 SVGAGI. This CDR3 has 13 residues. The V and J ends lost 4 bases and 7 bases respectively, with 14 bases between them. In DNA, the CDR3 is TGTGCCAGCAGTTCCGCCCGAGAGAAGGAGCAGTACTTC. It yields the protein CASSSAREKEQYF.

This clonotype was picked up a small number of times. V is TRBV12-3 or TRBV12-4 and J is TRBJ2-5; 15 bases line up with TRBD2. CDR3 size: 17 residues. V lost 5 bases and J lost 4; bases outside the gene matches: 8. The CDR3 region is CASSGGLAGGLRETQYF. The CDR3 DNA is TGTGCCAGCAGTGGGGGACTAGCGGGGGGTTTACGAGAGACCCAGTACTTC.

Regarding this clonotype: The CDR3 end shows no conserved phenylalanine or tryptophan, and so a read error is likely. The gene calls are TRBV6-5 and TRBJ1-2, with D unclear. V gave up 0 bases and J gave up 0 bases, with 8 bases separating them. Germline CDR1 reads MNHEY; CDR2 reads SVGAGI. This CDR3 contains 15 residues. In DNA, the CDR3 is TGTGCCAGCAGTTACTCGCCGATTACTAACTATGGCTACACCTCC. This encodes CASSYSPITNYGYTS.

About this clonotype itself: One junction end does not reproduce the germline sequence, and a read error may be involved. The chain has TRBV7-2 and TRBJ2-1; 9 nucleotides line up with TRBD2. The CDR3 contains 15 residues. Per germline, CDR1 SGHTA and CDR2 FQGNSA. Here the CDR3 DNA reads TGTGCGAGCAGACTCTATGCGGGGGGGCCCGATGAGCAGTTCTTC. Translating it yields CASRLYAGGPDEQFF.

This clonotype was counted only a few times. DNA of the CDR3: TGTGCCAGCAGTTACTCGCATATCGCCCAAGAGACCCAGTACTTC. As protein: CASSYSHIAQETQYF. The V and J genes are TRBV6-5 and TRBJ2-5; D gene ambiguous. V lost 0 bases and J lost 1, with 9 bases in between. Germline-derived CDR1 and CDR2 are MNHEY and SVGAGI. This CDR3 is built from 15 residues.

This clonotype showed up just a few times. The chain has TRBV6-1 and TRBJ1-2; no firm D call. CDR3 length: 13 amino acids. Germline values: CDR1 MNHNS, CDR2 SASEGT. V was trimmed by 8 bases and J by 0 bases, leaving 10 bases between them. CDR3 loop: CASRPMPNYGYTF. The CDR3, as DNA: TGTGCCAGCCGGCCCATGCCTAACTATGGCTACACCTTC.

This clonotype was seen a few times. The V call is TRBV6-1, the J call TRBJ2-7; TRBD2 agrees at 10 bases. This CDR3 has 14 amino acids. Trimming at V came to 5 bases and at J to 4 bases, leaving 5 bases not matched to a gene. Germline V lookup: CDR1 MNHNS, CDR2 SASEGT. CDR3 nucleotide sequence: TGTGCCAGCAGTACAGCGGGGGGGCCTTACGAGCAGTACTTC. It codes for CASSTAGGPYEQYF.

This clonotype was detected only a few times. V is TRBV20-1 and J is TRBJ2-7, with a weak D call TRBD2 (5 bases). The V gene lost 1 base and the J gene lost 6 bases, with 7 bases spanning the gap. CDR3 length: 11 residues. Germline-derived CDR1 and CDR2 are DFQATT and SNEGSKA (reference sequence). The chain's CDR3 is CSARVGVEQYF. CDR3 nucleotide sequence: TGCAGTGCTAGAGTCGGGGTCGAGCAGTACTTC.

The chain has TRBV7-2 and TRBJ2-7, with 9 bases that match TRBD2. V dropped 7 bases and J dropped 2; count of bases not matched to a gene: 12. CDR1 SGHTA and CDR2 FQGNSA come from the germline V gene. This CDR3 comprises 16 residues. The CDR3 loop reads CASTISGGRSPYEQYF. In DNA form, the CDR3 reads TGTGCCAGCACCATTAGCGGGGGCCGCTCCCCCTACGAGCAGTACTTC.

This clonotype was observed a few times. This chain uses TRBV6-1 with TRBJ1-2; D gene ambiguous. In germline, CDR1 is MNHNS, CDR2 SASEGT. Trimming left V 3 bases short and J 5 bases short, with 13 bases between. This CDR3 contains 14 residues. The CDR3 nucleotides read TGTGCCAGCAGTGATGTGGATAGAAGTTATGGCTACACCTTC. Residues: CASSDVDRSYGYTF.

The chain recombines TRBV21-1 with TRBJ1-6. TRBV21-1 is tagged as a pseudogene. The CDR3 has 16 amino acids. CDR3 DNA sequence: TGTGCCAGCAGCAAAGTGGCCTCGGGGAAGGATTCACCCCTCCACTTT. It encodes CASSKVASGKDSPLHF.

This rearrangement joins TRBV6-1 to TRBJ1-5; 7 bases map to TRBD1. From germline, CDR1 is MNHNS and CDR2 SASEGT. V lost 6 bases to trimming and J lost 0 bases; unmatched junction nucleotides: 5. The CDR3 extends over 15 amino acids. The CDR3 coding sequence is TGTGCCAGCAGGGAACAGGGGAATAGCAATCAGCCCCAGCATTTT. Its protein is CASREQGNSNQPQHF.

This clonotype is a singleton in its sample. The chain is built from TRBV14 and TRBJ2-5; D possibly corresponds to TRBD1 (5 bases). The CDR3 consists of 14 residues. Trimming took off 1 base at V and 1 base at J, with 7 bases between the two ends. The germline CDR1 and CDR2 sequences are SGHDN and FVKESK. CDR3 protein: CASSQAGLQETQYF. CDR3 sequence (DNA): TGTGCCAGCAGCCAAGCAGGGCTCCAAGAGACCCAGTACTTC.

This chain joins TRBV11-2 and TRBJ2-3, with 7 bases that match TRBD2. With V trimmed by 7 bases and J by 9 bases, 7 bases remained unmatched. CDR1 is SGHAT and CDR2 is FQNNGV in the germline V gene. The CDR3 is 12 residues long. The CDR3 is CASKRDGGTQYF. The CDR3 nucleotides read TGTGCCAGCAAAAGAGACGGGGGGACGCAGTATTTT.

The table lists this clonotype with a count of one. The gene calls are TRBV27 and TRBJ2-7; no reliable D call. Trimming removed 3 bases from V and 0 bases from J, with 9 bases in between. The germline V gene has CDR1 MNHEY and CDR2 SMNVEV (reference sequence). This CDR3 spans 14 amino acids. This chain's CDR3 is CASSFRRSSYEQYF. The CDR3 bases are TGTGCCAGCAGTTTCCGTAGGAGCTCCTACGAGCAGTACTTC.

The gene calls are TRBV7-9 and TRBJ2-7; D perhaps matches TRBD1 (5 bases). There are 14 residues in the CDR3. The germline gives CDR1 SEHNR, CDR2 FQNEAQ (reference sequence). V lost 5 bases and J lost 2, with 13 bases in between. The chain's CDR3 is CASSTDNRAYEQYF. CDR3 DNA: TGTGCCAGCAGCACGGACAATCGGGCCTACGAGCAGTACTTC.